This TCR beta chain is from a study of shared clonotypes between healthy human individuals (dated by TCRdb to 2018 to 2021). Study-wide context: Three men and a couple of women, aged 18 to 49 years, made up the cohort. For each donor, three plates each were used for CD4 naive and CD4 memory, two plates were used for CD8 naive, and one plate was used for CD8 memory. The study deeply sequenced blood TCR repertoires of about five healthy adults to estimate repertoire size and the extent of clonotype sharing between individuals. To increase sequencing depth and limit assay-specific biases, different laboratories used diverse techniques to prepare libraries and sequence TCR repertoires. Per donor, leukapheresis produced somewhere between about 0.94 and 8.9 billion PBMCs.

TCR CDR3 regions were amplified from genomic DNA by multiplex PCR using the deep immunoSEQ assay. Extracted genomic DNA from each cell subset was distributed evenly across all wells of several immunoSEQ 96-well plates, and each plate was treated as a replicate. For sorted subsets, each replicate PCR was loaded with around 220 ng genomic DNA, equivalent to approximately 27,000 T cell genomes. Purified libraries were quantified with a Qubit 3.0 fluorometer, sized on a Bioanalyzer 2100, and re-quantified with the KAPA Library Quantification kit. Every immunoSEQ 96-well plate was sequenced on a dedicated single-read 150-cycle Illumina NextSeq 550 flow cell. The study's own analysis went as follows. Because only junctional sequences without quality scores were contained in the immunoSEQ output, filtering matching that applied to full-length reads could not be performed. Sequences were annotated with PyIR, a Python wrapper for IgBLAST v1.9, and V/J genes and CDR3 were assigned using IMGT germline references. Reads were removed for weak V/J assignments (E-value above 1e-6), missing CDR3, stop codons, out-of-frame junctions, or ambiguous translated residues. V3J clonotypes were defined as sequences sharing an identical inferred V gene, J gene, and CDR3 amino acid sequence. The percentage overlap between two repertoires was calculated by dividing the number of shared unique clonotypes by the size of the smaller repertoire. Richness of each repertoire was evaluated using RTK rarefaction, the Chao1 estimator, and Recon v2.1 estimates of unobserved clonotypes. OLGA was used to compute generation probabilities for all TCRbeta clonotypes that the gDNA method yielded from a handful of donors. TCRdb re-hosts the immuneACCESS table, in-frame sequences only. Its copies lack some clones; in the studies checked, an unresolved V gene accounts for under half of them, and the cause for the rest is not known. That table gives V, J and clone size, and the DNA gave D and trimming. The sample records 950,000 to 1,300,000 clones, approximately 76% of which are singletons. The leading ten clones occupy 1.4% of the sample.

Beyond this particular receptor, the publication reports: Estimated clonotype richness was generally larger for naive than for memory subsets. Pairwise subsampling indicated that sequencing depth was expected to affect the degree of clonotype sharing among donors. Sampling was restricted to blood, and TCR repertoires in tissue are likely to differ from TCR repertoires in blood. The genetic and exposure-history diversity represented was limited by the small number of donors. Sharing across a few donors was observed for approximately 5% of naive CD4, over 3% of naive CD8, about 2.3% of memory CD4, and around 0.4% of memory CD8 clonotypes. Incomplete sequencing was indicated by rarefaction of sorted-subset datasets, despite the large sequencing depth. Higher generation probabilities were observed for clonotypes shared by all four sorted-subset donors than for non-shared clonotypes.

V drops 3 bases and J drops 3 bases, leaving 6 bases in between. From its cysteine to its phenylalanine, the CDR3 spans 12 amino acids. The CDR3 DNA has 36 bases and is translated from base 1. Sequences MDHEN (CDR1) and SYDVKM (CDR2) are obtained from the germline V gene. A remark on this clone: Its recognized antigen is unknown. No qualities accompany the bases; no much larger clone lies one base away.

The donors were healthy, HIV-negative adults with no recently reported acute infections or vaccinations. Every donor was a Caucasian adult residing in Nashville, Tennessee, USA. CD4+ T cells were enriched by magnetic negative selection, after which naive cells were positively selected on CD45RA and the negative fraction was taken as the memory subset. Blood was obtained by leukapheresis, after which PBMCs were separated by Ficoll-Histopaque density gradient centrifugation and cryopreserved in liquid nitrogen vapor phase. Analytical flow cytometry was used to check the purity and quantity of each magnetically sorted T cell population. From each sorted fraction, genomic DNA was isolated and quantified by UV absorbance on a Nanodrop 2000c.

This TCR was recovered from a man younger than 30 in good health. This receptor chain uses TRBV28 and TRBJ2-7; the D segment cannot be called with confidence. The material sequenced was memory CD4+ T cells sorted from blood. The intended sense of this specimen's cell subset or site label: CD45RA-negative fraction. Read as DNA, the sequence is TGTGCCAGCAGTTTGATGCTCTACGAGCAGTACTTC. It specifies CASSLMLYEQYF.